The 26 T cell receptor beta chains below come from one sample, sequenced in a study of blood T cell repertoires in COVID-19. Produced via immunoSEQ multiplex PCR; TCRdb's table is partial and in-frame only. Seen here are 80,000 to 100,000 clones, 75% to 85% observed once, and the top ten hold 10%. Sequenced sample: peripheral blood. The receptors come from a woman in her seventies with acute or convalescent COVID-19.

The chain recombines TRBV7-6 with TRBJ1-1; a possible D gene is TRBD1 (6 bases). V lost 5 bases and J 2 bases, leaving 15 bases between the germline ends. Germline assignment: CDR1 SGHVS and CDR2 FNYEAQ. The CDR3 spans 15 residues. The CDR3 coding sequence is TGTGCCAGCAGCAAAAAGACAGGAACCAACACTGAAGCTTTCTTT. It codes for CASSKKTGTNTEAFF.

This sequence joins TRBV9 and TRBJ1-2; no firm D call. With 0 bases removed from V and 4 bases from J, the gap between germline ends came to 13 bases. The germline V gene has CDR1 SGDLS and CDR2 YYNGEE. The length of the CDR3 is 15 residues. This CDR3 is CASSVGNSLVYGYTF. Written as DNA, the CDR3 is TGTGCCAGCAGCGTAGGTAACAGTTTAGTCTATGGCTACACCTTC. The full variable domain, rest sourced from reference TRBV9 and TRBJ1-2, is DSGVTQTPKHLITATGQRVTLRCSPRSGDLSVYWYQQSLDQGLQFLIQYYNGEERAKGNILERFSAQQFPDLHSELNLSSLELGDSALYFCASSVGNSLVYGYTFGSGTRLTVV.

The CDR3 DNA reads TGTGCCAGCAGCTTGCAGGCCAGGGCGGCCGAGCAGTACTTC. Its protein product is CASSLQARAAEQYF. The V and J genes are TRBV7-2 and TRBJ2-7; D is possibly TRBD1 (5 bases). Trimming pared 3 bases from V and 6 bases from J, leaving 15 bases between. The CDR3 sequence is 14 residues long. In germline, CDR1 is SGHTA, CDR2 FQGNSA.

V gene TRBV19 combines with J gene TRBJ2-1; TRBD1 is a possible D gene (5 bases). Germline V gene sequence: CDR1 LNHDA, CDR2 SQIVND (reference sequence). The ends were cut back, 3 bases at V and 4 bases at J, with 7 bases in the middle. The CDR3 is 13 amino acids. Here the CDR3 DNA reads TGTGCCAGTAGTATCACAGGTTACAATGAGCAGTTCTTC. This codes for CASSITGYNEQFF.

The J gene is TRBJ2-7, the V gene TRBV3-1 (or the pseudogene TRBV3-2), with D possibly matching TRBD1 (6 bases). The germline gives CDR1 LGHDT, CDR2 YNNKEL (reference sequence). Trimming pared 0 bases from V and 3 bases from J, leaving 12 bases between. The CDR3 is 15 residues long. The CDR3 coding sequence is TGTGCCAGCAGCCAAGATCCTGCAGGGGACTACGAGCAGTACTTC. Translation: CASSQDPAGDYEQYF.

The chain combines TRBV2 with TRBJ2-7; maybe TRBD1 (6 bases). The CDR3 runs 16 residues. Trimming cost V 6 bases and J 2 bases, with 20 bases left between them. From germline, CDR1 is SNHLY and CDR2 FYNNEI. The CDR3 nucleotides read TGTGCCAGCAGGGAACAATCAGGGGTCCGTACCTACGAGCAGTACTTC. It specifies CASREQSGVRTYEQYF.

This chain uses TRBV4-1 with TRBJ1-4, with unresolved D. The CDR3 is 16 amino acids. CDR1 and CDR2 (germline): MGHRA, YSYEKL. V lost 0 bases and J lost 0, with 8 bases in between. The CDR3 bases are TGCGCCAGCAGCCAAGATAGCGTTGCAACTAATGAAAAACTGTTTTTT. Encoded protein: CASSQDSVATNEKLFF.

The V call is TRBV2, the J call TRBJ2-5; 8 bases match TRBD2. The CDR3 extends over 13 amino acids. The trim removed 6 bases at V and 1 base at J, leaving 1 base unmatched. Per the germline V gene, CDR1 is SNHLY and CDR2 is FYNNEI. The CDR3 bases are TGTGCCAGCAGCGGGGGGGCCCAAGAGACCCAGTACTTC. Translating it yields CASSGGAQETQYF.

The chain uses TRBV9 and TRBJ2-2, with D perhaps matching TRBD1 (6 bases). Trimming pared 4 bases from V and 7 bases from J, leaving 17 bases between. There are 15 residues in the CDR3. The germline V gene encodes CDR1 SGDLS and CDR2 YYNGEE. The CDR3 nucleotides are TGTGCCAGCAGCACGCGGACAGACTCTGGCGGGGAGCTGTTTTTT. This encodes CASSTRTDSGGELFF.

This rearrangement joins TRBV9 to TRBJ2-7, with D possibly being TRBD2 (5 bases). The germline V and J ends were trimmed by 0 bases and 2 bases, with 12 bases remaining between them. Looked up from germline, CDR1 is SGDLS and CDR2 is YYNGEE. The CDR3 is 15 residues long. CDR3 sequence reads: CASSVEEAGTYEQYF. For the CDR3, the DNA is TGTGCCAGCAGCGTAGAGGAGGCAGGCACCTACGAGCAGTACTTC.

V usage is TRBV2 and J usage is TRBJ1-2; 8 nucleotides line up with TRBD1. The CDR3 extends over 14 amino acids. With 0 bases clipped from V and 5 bases from J, the junction kept 2 bases outside the gene matches. Germline loops: CDR1 SNHLY, CDR2 FYNNEI. CDR3 DNA sequence: TGTGCCAGCAGTGAAGCTACAGGGGGATATGGCTACACCTTC. Its protein is CASSEATGGYGYTF.

The chain combines TRBV7-2 with TRBJ2-3; possible D gene TRBD2, 7 bases. V was shortened by 4 bases and J by 0 bases, with 11 bases between the two germline ends. The CDR3 sequence is 15 residues long. Germline assignment: CDR1 SGHTA and CDR2 FQGNSA. The CDR3 protein is CASSSRGASTDTQYF. The CDR3 DNA reads as TGTGCCAGCAGCTCTCGGGGGGCTAGCACAGATACGCAGTATTTT.

V gene TRBV5-1 combines with J gene TRBJ2-1, with D perhaps TRBD1 (5 bases). The CDR3 sequence is 12 residues long. Trimming took 2 bases from V and 7 from J, leaving 7 bases between them. In germline, CDR1 is SGHRS, CDR2 YFSETQ. CDR3 DNA: TGCGCCAGCAGCTTAAAGGGGAATGAGCAGTTCTTC. Its protein is CASSLKGNEQFF.

The gene calls are TRBV9 and TRBJ2-5, with a possible D match to TRBD2 (5 bases). In germline, CDR1 is SGDLS, CDR2 YYNGEE. V lost 0 bases and J lost 5, with 11 bases in between. This CDR3 has 14 residues. DNA of the CDR3: TGTGCCAGCAGCGTAGACGAGGGCAGTGAGACCCAGTACTTC. It encodes CASSVDEGSETQYF. The full variable domain, rest sourced from reference TRBV9 and TRBJ2-5, is DSGVTQTPKHLITATGQRVTLRCSPRSGDLSVYWYQQSLDQGLQFLIQYYNGEERAKGNILERFSAQQFPDLHSELNLSSLELGDSALYFCASSVDEGSETQYFGPGTRLLVL.

The chain is built from TRBV19 and TRBJ2-5; 9 nucleotides match TRBD2. Germline loops: CDR1 LNHDA, CDR2 SQIVND (reference sequence). V was clipped by 6 bases and J by 2 bases; unmatched bases: 13. The CDR3 contains 17 residues. Here the CDR3 reads CASSTSGGSGLQETQYF. CDR3 nucleotide sequence: TGTGCCAGTAGCACCAGCGGGGGGTCGGGGTTACAAGAGACCCAGTACTTC. The variable domain in full, with the rest retrieved from reference TRBV19 and TRBJ2-5, is DGGITQSPKYLFRKEGQNVTLSCEQNLNHDAMYWYRQDPGQGLRLIYYSQIVNDFQKGDIAEGYSVSREKKESFPLTVTSAQKNPTAFYLCASSTSGGSGLQETQYFGPGTRLLVL.

The V and J genes are TRBV6-5 and TRBJ2-7; a weak D match, TRBD1 (6 bases). The V gene's germline CDR1 is MNHEY and CDR2 SVGAGI. The CDR3 runs 14 residues. V shed 0 bases and J shed 2 bases, with 8 bases lying between them. CDR3 amino acids: CASSYSRTAYEQYF. The CDR3 bases are TGTGCCAGCAGTTACTCCCGGACAGCCTACGAGCAGTACTTC.

The chain recombines TRBV30 with TRBJ2-5; TRBD2 aligns across 7 bases. V lost 3 bases, J lost 5 bases, and 6 bases stayed unmatched. The CDR3 extends over 13 amino acids. The germline CDR1 and CDR2 sequences are GTSNPN and SVGIG (reference sequence). The CDR3 region is CAWSPHGRETQYF. For the CDR3, the DNA is TGTGCCTGGAGCCCTCACGGGAGGGAGACCCAGTACTTC.

J is TRBJ2-7 and V is TRBV6-1; 11 bases are shared with TRBD2. Trimming cost V 3 bases and J 3 bases; bases outside gene matches: 4. From germline, CDR1 is MNHNS and CDR2 SASEGT. The CDR3 is made up of 15 amino acids. The CDR3 loop reads CASSETGTSGYEQYF. The CDR3 nucleotides are TGTGCCAGCAGTGAGACCGGGACTAGCGGCTACGAGCAGTACTTC.

This clone has a single count. The chain couples TRBV19 to TRBJ2-2; 10 nucleotides agree with TRBD2. J gave up 5 bases and V 7 bases, and 4 bases lay outside the gene matches. The V gene's germline CDR1 is LNHDA and CDR2 SQIVND (reference sequence). The CDR3 contains 14 residues. CDR3 loop: CASKAGGPTGELFF. The CDR3 nucleotides read TGTGCCAGTAAAGCGGGAGGGCCTACCGGGGAGCTGTTTTTT.

The rearrangement uses TRBV19 and TRBJ2-3; 8 bases align to TRBD2. Germline V lookup: CDR1 LNHDA, CDR2 SQIVND (reference sequence). This CDR3 has 15 amino acids. J was trimmed by 3 bases and V by 4 bases; bases with no gene match: 6. CDR3 region: CASSTSGSGTDTQYF. The CDR3 bases are TGTGCCAGTAGTACAAGCGGGAGCGGAACAGATACGCAGTATTTT.

V and J are TRBV5-1 and TRBJ2-3; weak D call: TRBD1 (5 bases). The CDR3 has 15 amino acids. V dropped 0 bases and J dropped 2 bases, with 10 bases sitting between them. Germline CDR1 is SGHRS and CDR2 is YFSETQ. The CDR3 sequence: CASSLVGVNTDTQYF. The CDR3 DNA is TGCGCCAGCAGCTTGGTAGGGGTAAACACAGATACGCAGTATTTT.

V and J are TRBV5-6 and TRBJ2-3; TRBD2 agrees at 10 bases. The CDR3 consists of 17 residues. The V segment lost 1 base and the J segment 3 bases; nucleotides outside the gene matches: 8. CDR1 SGHDT and CDR2 YYEEEE come from the germline V gene. The CDR3 DNA reads as TGTGCCAGCAGCTTGAGGACTAGCGGAGCTACTACAGATACGCAGTATTTT. This encodes CASSLRTSGATTDTQYF.

The rearrangement uses TRBV29-1 and TRBJ2-1; 8 bases agree with TRBD2. V lost 4 bases, J lost 2 bases, and 10 bases stayed unmatched. Per the germline V gene, CDR1 is SQVTM and CDR2 is ANQGSEA. The CDR3 contains 16 residues. CDR3 amino acids: CSVGWGSGIPYNEQFF. CDR3 in DNA: TGCAGCGTTGGATGGGGTAGCGGGATTCCCTACAATGAGCAGTTCTTC.

A note on this clone: The junction and the germline gene differ at one end; a read error may be behind it. This chain links TRBV5-1 with TRBJ1-2, with D possibly matching TRBD1 (6 bases). There are 13 residues in the CDR3. Germline values: CDR1 SGHRS, CDR2 YFSETQ. Here the CDR3 DNA reads TGCGCCAGCTGCTTGCTGGGGGGGCGGGGCTACACCTTC. Its protein is CASCLLGGRGYTF.

About this clone: Compared with germline, one end of the junction differs, possibly owing to a read error. The chain carries TRBV28 and TRBJ2-3; 14 bases agree with TRBD2. The CDR3 loop spans 12 amino acids. From germline, CDR1 is MDHEN and CDR2 SYDVKM. The CDR3 DNA follows: TGTGCCAGCAGTTTACCGGGACTAGCGGGGGTTTTT. Translating it yields CASSLPGLAGVF.

The CDR3 nucleotides read TGTGCCAGCAGTGAATCCCGGGACAGCGAGCAGTACTTC. Amino acid sequence: CASSESRDSEQYF. V and J are TRBV6-1 and TRBJ2-7, with 7 bases matching TRBD1. The CDR3 has 13 amino acids. In germline, CDR1 is MNHNS, CDR2 SASEGT. Trimming at V came to 2 bases and at J to 6 bases, leaving 4 bases not matched to a gene.